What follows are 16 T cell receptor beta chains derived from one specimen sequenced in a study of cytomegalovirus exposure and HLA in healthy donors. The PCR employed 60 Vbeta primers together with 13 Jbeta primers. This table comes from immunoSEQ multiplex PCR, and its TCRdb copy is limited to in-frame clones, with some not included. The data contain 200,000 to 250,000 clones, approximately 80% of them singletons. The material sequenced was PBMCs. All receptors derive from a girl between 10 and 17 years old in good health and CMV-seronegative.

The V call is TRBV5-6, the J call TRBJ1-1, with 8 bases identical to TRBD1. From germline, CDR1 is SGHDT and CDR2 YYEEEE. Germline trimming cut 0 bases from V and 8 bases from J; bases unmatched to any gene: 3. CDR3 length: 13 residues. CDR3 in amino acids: CASSLAGGGEAFF. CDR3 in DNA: TGTGCCAGCAGCTTGGCAGGGGGCGGGGAAGCTTTCTTT.

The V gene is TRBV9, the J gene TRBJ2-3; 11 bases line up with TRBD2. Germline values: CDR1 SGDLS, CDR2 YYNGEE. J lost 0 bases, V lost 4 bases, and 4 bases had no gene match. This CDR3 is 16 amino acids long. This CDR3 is CASSKGTSGSTDTQYF. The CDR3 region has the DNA TGTGCCAGCAGCAAGGGGACTAGCGGCAGCACAGATACGCAGTATTTT. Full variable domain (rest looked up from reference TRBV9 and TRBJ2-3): DSGVTQTPKHLITATGQRVTLRCSPRSGDLSVYWYQQSLDQGLQFLIQYYNGEERAKGNILERFSAQQFPDLHSELNLSSLELGDSALYFCASSKGTSGSTDTQYFGPGTRLTVL.

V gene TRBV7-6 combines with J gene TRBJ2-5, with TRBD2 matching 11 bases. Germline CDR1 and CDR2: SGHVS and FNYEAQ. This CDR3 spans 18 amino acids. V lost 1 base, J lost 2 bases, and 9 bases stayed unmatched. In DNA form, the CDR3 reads TGTGCCAGCAGCTTAGAAACTAGCGGGGGTTTGATACAAGAGACCCAGTACTTC. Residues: CASSLETSGGLIQETQYF.

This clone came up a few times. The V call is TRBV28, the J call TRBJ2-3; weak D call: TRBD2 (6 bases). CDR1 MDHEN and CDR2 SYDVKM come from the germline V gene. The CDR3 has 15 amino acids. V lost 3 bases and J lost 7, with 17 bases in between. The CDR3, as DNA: TGTGCCAGCAGTTTGCGCGGGGCAGGGCGGAATACGCAGTATTTT. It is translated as CASSLRGAGRNTQYF.

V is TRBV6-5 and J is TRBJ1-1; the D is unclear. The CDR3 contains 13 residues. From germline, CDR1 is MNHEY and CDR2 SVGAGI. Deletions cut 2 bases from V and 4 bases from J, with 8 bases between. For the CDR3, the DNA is TGTGCCAGCAGTTACGAGTCGGGCACTGAAGCTTTCTTT. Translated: CASSYESGTEAFF.

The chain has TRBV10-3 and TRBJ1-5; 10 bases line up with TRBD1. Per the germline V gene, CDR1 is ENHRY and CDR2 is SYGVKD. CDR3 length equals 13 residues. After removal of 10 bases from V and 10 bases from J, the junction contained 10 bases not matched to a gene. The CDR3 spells CASGTGAVGPQHF. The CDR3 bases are TGTGCCAGCGGGACAGGGGCAGTTGGACCCCAGCATTTT.

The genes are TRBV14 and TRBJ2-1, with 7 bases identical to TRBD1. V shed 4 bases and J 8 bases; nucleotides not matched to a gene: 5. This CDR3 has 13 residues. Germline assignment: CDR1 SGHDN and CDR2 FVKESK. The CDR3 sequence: CASSRKGAYEQFF. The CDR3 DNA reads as TGTGCCAGCAGCCGAAAGGGGGCGTATGAGCAGTTCTTC.

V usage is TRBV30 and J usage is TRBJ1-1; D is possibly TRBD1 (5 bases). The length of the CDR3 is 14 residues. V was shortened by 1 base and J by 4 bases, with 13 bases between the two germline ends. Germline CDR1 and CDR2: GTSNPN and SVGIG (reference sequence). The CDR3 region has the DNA TGTGCCTGGAGTGCATTCATGCAGGGCACTGAAGCTTTCTTT. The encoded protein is CAWSAFMQGTEAFF.

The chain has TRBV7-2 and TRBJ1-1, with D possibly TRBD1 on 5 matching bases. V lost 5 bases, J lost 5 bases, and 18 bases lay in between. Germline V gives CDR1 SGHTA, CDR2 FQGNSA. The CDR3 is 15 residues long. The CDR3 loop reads CASSPTGRGGTEAFF. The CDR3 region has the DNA TGTGCCAGCAGCCCCACGGGACGGGGGGGGACTGAAGCTTTCTTT.

Written as DNA, the CDR3 is TGTGCCAGCAGCGTATCAGGTGACCCCTACAATGAGCAGTTCTTC. Translation gives CASSVSGDPYNEQFF. The rearrangement joins TRBV9 to TRBJ2-1; D ambiguous. The CDR3 runs 15 residues. The ends were cut back, 1 base at V and 2 bases at J, with 10 bases in the middle. Germline V gene sequence: CDR1 SGDLS, CDR2 YYNGEE.

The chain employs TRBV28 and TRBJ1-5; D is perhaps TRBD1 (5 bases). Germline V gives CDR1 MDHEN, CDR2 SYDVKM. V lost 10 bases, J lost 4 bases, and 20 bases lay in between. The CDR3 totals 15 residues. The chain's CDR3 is CATLGAEQVNQPQHF. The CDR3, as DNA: TGTGCCACCTTAGGGGCAGAACAAGTTAATCAGCCCCAGCATTTT. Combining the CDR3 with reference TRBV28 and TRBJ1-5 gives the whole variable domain DVKVTQSSRYLVKRTGEKVFLECVQDMDHENMFWYRQDPGLGLRLIYFSYDVKMKEKGDIPEGYSVSREKKERFSLILESASTNQTSMYLCATLGAEQVNQPQHFGDGTRLSIL.

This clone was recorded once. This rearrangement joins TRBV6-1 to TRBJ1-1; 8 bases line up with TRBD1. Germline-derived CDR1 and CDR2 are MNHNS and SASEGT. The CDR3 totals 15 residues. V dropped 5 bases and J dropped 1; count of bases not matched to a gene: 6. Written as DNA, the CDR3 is TGTGCCAGCAGTCGTCCCGGGACAGGGAACACTGAAGCTTTCTTT. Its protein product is CASSRPGTGNTEAFF.

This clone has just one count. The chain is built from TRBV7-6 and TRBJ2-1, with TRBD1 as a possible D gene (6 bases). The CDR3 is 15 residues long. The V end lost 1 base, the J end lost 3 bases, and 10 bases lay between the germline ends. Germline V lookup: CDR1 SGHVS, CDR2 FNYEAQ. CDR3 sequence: CASSLGQGGYNEQFF. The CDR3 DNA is TGTGCCAGCAGCTTAGGTCAAGGGGGCTACAATGAGCAGTTCTTC.

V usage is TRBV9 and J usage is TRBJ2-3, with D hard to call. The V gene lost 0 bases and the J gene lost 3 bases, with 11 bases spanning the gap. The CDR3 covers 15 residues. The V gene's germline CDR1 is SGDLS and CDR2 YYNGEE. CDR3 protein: CASSVAGGLTDTQYF. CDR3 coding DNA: TGTGCCAGCAGCGTAGCTGGTGGGCTGACAGATACGCAGTATTTT.

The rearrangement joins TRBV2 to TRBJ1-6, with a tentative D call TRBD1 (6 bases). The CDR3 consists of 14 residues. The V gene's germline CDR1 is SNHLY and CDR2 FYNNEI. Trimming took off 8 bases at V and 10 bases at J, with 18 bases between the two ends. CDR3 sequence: CASSDGTRGSPLHF. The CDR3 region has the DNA TGTGCCAGCTCGGACGGGACAAGGGGCTCACCCCTCCACTTT.

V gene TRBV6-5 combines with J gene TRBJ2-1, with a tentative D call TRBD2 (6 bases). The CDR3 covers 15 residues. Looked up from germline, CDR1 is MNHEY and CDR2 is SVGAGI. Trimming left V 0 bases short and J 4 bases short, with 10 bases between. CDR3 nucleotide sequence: TGTGCCAGCAGTTACTCCGGGAGACGGTACAATGAGCAGTTCTTC. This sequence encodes CASSYSGRRYNEQFF.